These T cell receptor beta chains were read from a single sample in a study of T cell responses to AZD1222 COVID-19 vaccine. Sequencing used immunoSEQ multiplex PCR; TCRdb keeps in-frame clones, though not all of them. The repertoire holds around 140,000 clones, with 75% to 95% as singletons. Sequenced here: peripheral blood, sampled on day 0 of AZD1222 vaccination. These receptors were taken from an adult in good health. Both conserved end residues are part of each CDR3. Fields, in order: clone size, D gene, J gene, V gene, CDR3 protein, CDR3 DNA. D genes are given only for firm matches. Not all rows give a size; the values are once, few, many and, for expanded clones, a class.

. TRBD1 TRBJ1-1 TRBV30 CACGTGGTTEAFF TGTGCCTGCGGGACAGGGGGGACCACTGAAGCTTTCTTT
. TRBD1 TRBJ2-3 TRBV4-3 CASSPSLASRGPRDTQYF TGCGCCAGCAGCCCCTCGCTGGCGTCGAGGGGGCCGCGAGATACGCAGTATTTT
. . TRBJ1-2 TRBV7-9 CASSLSLRSNYGYTF TGTGCCAGCAGCCTTAGTCTCAGATCGAACTATGGCTACACCTTC
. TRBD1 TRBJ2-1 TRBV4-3 CASRSRTGGLRDNEQFF TGCGCCAGCAGGTCTAGGACAGGGGGCTTAAGGGACAATGAGCAGTTCTTC
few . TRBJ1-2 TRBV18 CASSPSSQNYGYTF TGTGCCAGCTCACCGAGTAGCCAGAACTATGGCTACACCTTC
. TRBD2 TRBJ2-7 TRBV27 CASSSSLAGAYYEQYF TGTGCCAGCAGTTCCTCACTAGCGGGGGCCTACTACGAGCAGTACTTC
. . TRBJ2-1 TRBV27 CASSFEGQYNEQFF TGTGCCAGCAGTTTCGAGGGACAATACAATGAGCAGTTCTTC
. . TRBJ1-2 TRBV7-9 CASSPLRLTENYGYTF TGTGCCAGCAGCCCCCTGCGTCTAACAGAGAACTATGGCTACACCTTC
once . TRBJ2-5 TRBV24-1 CATSDRKLQETQYF TGTGCCACCAGCGACCGTAAGCTACAAGAGACCCAGTACTTC
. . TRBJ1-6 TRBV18 CASSQGSYNSPLHF TGTGCCAGCTCACAGGGCTCCTATAATTCACCCCTCCACTTT
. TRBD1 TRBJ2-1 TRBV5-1 CASSRQGEADEQFF TGCGCCAGCTCTCGACAGGGCGAAGCCGATGAGCAGTTCTTC
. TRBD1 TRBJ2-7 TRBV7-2 CASSAGTATYEQYF TGTGCCAGCAGCGCCGGGACAGCAACCTACGAGCAGTACTTC
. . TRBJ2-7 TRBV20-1 CSAFGSYEQYF TGCAGTGCCTTCGGGTCCTACGAGCAGTACTTC
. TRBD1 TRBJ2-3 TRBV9 CASSVLPGQVRPDTQYF TGTGCCAGCAGCGTCCTCCCGGGACAGGTGCGCCCAGATACGCAGTATTTT
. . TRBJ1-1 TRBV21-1 CASYLPGERGTEAFF TGTGCCAGTTACCTCCCCGGAGAGAGAGGCACTGAAGCTTTCTTT
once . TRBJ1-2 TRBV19 CASSILGFYGYTF TGTGCCAGTAGTATTCTGGGATTCTATGGCTACACCTTC
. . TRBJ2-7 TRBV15 CATSIASDSSYEQYF TGTGCCACCAGCATTGCTAGCGATAGCTCCTACGAGCAGTACTTC
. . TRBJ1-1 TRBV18 CASSPPAGDEAFF TGTGCCAGCTCACCGCCAGCGGGGGATGAAGCTTTCTTT
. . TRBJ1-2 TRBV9 CASSVGAALNYGYTF TGTGCCAGCAGCGTAGGGGCAGCGTTGAACTATGGCTACACCTTC
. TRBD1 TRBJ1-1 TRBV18 CASSGQGENTEAFF TGTGCCAGCTCAGGACAGGGAGAGAACACTGAAGCTTTCTTT
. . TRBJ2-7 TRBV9 CASSVVGGEQYF TGTGCCAGCAGCGTAGTTGGAGGGGAGCAGTACTTC